This TCR beta chain comes out of a study of T cells in Graves' hyperthyroidism and ophthalmopathy. General observations from the study: Ophthalmopathy, which appeared later, was predicted by the model a median around 6.9 months before onset.

Hyperthyroidism had been newly diagnosed in patients aged 18 to 65, and its duration was under 2 months. The sample holds many counts of this clonotype. Its antigen is not identified. Trimming removed 1 base from V and 3 bases from J, with 9 bases in between. Germline values: CDR1 SNHLY, CDR2 FYNNEI. This CDR3 is built from 14 residues. Regions amplified from RNA transcripts were the TCR beta CDR3 regions. During a first-round RT-PCR of the TCR CDR3, the HTBI primer set was used. In TCRdb, the multiplex PCR reads were re-called with MiXCR into one record per CDR3 protein. The sample gives about 290,000 distinct CDR3 sequences, roughly 13% of which show up once; 6.5% to 10% is in the top ten.

The clonotype originates from a woman between 40 and 50 years old with Graves' hyperthyroidism. The sequencing input was blood. The J gene is TRBJ1-2, the V gene TRBV2; D is unclear. CDR3 nucleotide sequence: TGTGCCAGCAGTGAAGGGGGAACGCACTATGGCTACACCTTC. This encodes CASSEGGTHYGYTF.